Shown below are 18 T cell receptor beta chains from a single sample sequenced in a study of shared clonotypes between healthy human individuals. The assay was immunoSEQ multiplex PCR, and TCRdb's table has in-frame clones only and misses some. Of roughly 2.2 million clones in the sample, around 93% were seen once. The specimen sequenced was naive CD4+ T cells from PBMCs. Subset: CD45RA+ positively selected. The receptors originated from a young man in good health. Some clones in this sample may be carry-over from other donors' samples.

The rearrangement links TRBV11-2 to TRBJ2-1, with D hard to call. Trimming took off 7 bases at V and 0 bases at J, with 16 bases between the two ends. CDR1 and CDR2 from the germline V gene are SGHAT and FQNNGV. This CDR3 has 16 residues. The CDR3 DNA reads as TGTGCCAGCACCTCAGTCGTCGGCCGCTCCTACAATGAGCAGTTCTTC. Translating it yields CASTSVVGRSYNEQFF.

The rearrangement joins TRBV5-8 to TRBJ1-5, with a tentative D call TRBD1 (5 bases). Trimming cost V 1 base and J 3 bases, with 14 bases left between them. CDR3 size: 16 residues. Germline V lookup: CDR1 SGHTS, CDR2 YDEGEE. In DNA form, the CDR3 reads TGTGCCAGCAGCTTGACAGGTACTCCTTTCAATCAGCCCCAGCATTTT. This encodes CASSLTGTPFNQPQHF.

The chain links TRBV27 to TRBJ2-4, with D tentatively TRBD2 (6 bases). The V end was cut by 9 bases, the J end by 1 base, with 13 bases between. The CDR3 sequence is 14 residues long. The V gene's germline CDR1 is MNHEY and CDR2 SMNVEV (reference sequence). Here the CDR3 reads CASAVGGAKNIQYF. The DNA for the CDR3 is TGTGCCAGTGCCGTGGGAGGCGCCAAAAACATTCAGTACTTC.

For the CDR3, the DNA is TGTGCCAGCAGCTTGGATGTCCGGGGAGGCGGCTCCTACGAGCAGTACTTC. Encoded protein: CASSLDVRGGGSYEQYF. The rearrangement links TRBV5-4 to TRBJ2-7, with a tentative D call TRBD2 (6 bases). Germline V gene data show CDR1 as SGHNT and CDR2 as YYREEE (reference sequence). Trimming shortened V by 0 bases and J by 0 bases, and 16 bases separated the two germline ends. CDR3 length: 17 amino acids.

V is TRBV28 and J is TRBJ1-2, with no clear D. The germline CDR1 and CDR2 sequences are MDHEN and SYDVKM. Between the trimmed V and J ends, which lost 9 bases and 2 bases, there was a span of 10 bases. The CDR3 extends over 12 amino acids. The CDR3 spells CARYQTNYGYTF. CDR3 DNA sequence: TGTGCCAGATATCAGACCAACTATGGCTACACCTTC.

The V gene is TRBV28, the J gene TRBJ1-2; a possible D gene is TRBD1 (5 bases). Trimming took off 6 bases at V and 8 bases at J, with 16 bases between the two ends. This CDR3 has 13 residues. Germline CDR1 and CDR2: MDHEN and SYDVKM. CDR3 sequence: CASRLGTYDGYTF. CDR3 DNA sequence: TGTGCCAGCAGGCTGGGGACTTACGACGGCTACACCTTC.

The chain uses TRBV7-2 and TRBJ2-2; unclear D gene. CDR1 SGHTA and CDR2 FQGNSA come from the germline V gene. V dropped 5 bases and J dropped 2 bases, with 15 bases sitting between them. This CDR3 contains 16 residues. The CDR3 sequence: CASSPPLGLNTGELFF. The CDR3 DNA reads TGTGCCAGCAGCCCTCCGCTAGGGCTTAACACCGGGGAGCTGTTTTTT.

The rearrangement uses TRBV5-1 and TRBJ2-7; D is unresolved. This CDR3 spans 14 amino acids. Trimming took off 4 bases at V and 0 bases at J, with 11 bases between the two ends. The germline V gene has CDR1 SGHRS and CDR2 YFSETQ. This CDR3 reads CASSRARNSYEQYF. CDR3 nucleotide sequence: TGCGCCAGCAGCCGGGCCAGGAACTCCTACGAGCAGTACTTC.

This CDR3 reads CASSPATVPYGYTF. The CDR3 DNA sequence: TGTGCCAGCAGCCCTGCTACAGTCCCGTATGGCTACACCTTC. J is TRBJ1-2 and V is TRBV7-2, with no clear D. V was pared by 5 bases and J by 5 bases, with 15 bases between. The germline CDR1 and CDR2 sequences are SGHTA and FQGNSA. This CDR3 contains 14 residues.

The chain is built from TRBV4-2 and TRBJ2-3; D could derive from TRBD1 or TRBD2 (5 bases each). CDR1 is LGHNA, CDR2 YNFKEQ, per germline. CDR3 length equals 19 residues. V dropped 4 bases and J dropped 4 bases, with 27 bases sitting between them. DNA of the CDR3: TGTGCCAGCAGCCTTTTGGACTGGGGCGGTCTGCAGGGCGCAGATACGCAGTATTTT. Its translation is CASSLLDWGGLQGADTQYF.

With respect to this clone: Other DNA sequences within the sample encode an identical CDR3. The chain is built from TRBV5-1 and TRBJ2-1, with 11 bases that match TRBD2. This CDR3 spans 16 amino acids. V dropped 0 bases and J dropped 4; count of bases not matched to a gene: 3. Looked up from germline, CDR1 is SGHRS and CDR2 is YFSETQ. CDR3 amino acids: CASSLAASGRYNEQFF. In DNA, the CDR3 is TGCGCCAGCAGCTTGGCGGCTAGCGGGAGGTACAATGAGCAGTTCTTC.

The chain recombines TRBV29-1 with TRBJ2-7, with D tentatively TRBD1 (6 bases). The CDR3 extends over 13 amino acids. Per the germline V gene, CDR1 is SQVTM and CDR2 is ANQGSEA. Trimming shortened V by 6 bases and J by 3 bases, and 15 bases separated the two germline ends. In nucleotides, the CDR3 is TGCAGCGTGGGCCCCGGGACATACTACGAGCAGTACTTC. Protein: CSVGPGTYYEQYF.

The CDR3 region is CASTNRVEYGYTF. The CDR3 coding sequence is TGTGCCAGCACCAACAGGGTAGAGTATGGCTACACCTTC. The gene calls are TRBV28 and TRBJ1-2, with D possibly TRBD1 on 6 matching bases. This CDR3 has 13 residues. The germline CDR1 and CDR2 sequences are MDHEN and SYDVKM. With 7 bases removed from V and 5 bases from J, the gap between germline ends came to 14 bases.

This clone was counted a few times. This chain connects TRBV18 to TRBJ1-1; no definite D call. The CDR3 runs to 16 residues. V lost 6 bases and J 3 bases, leaving 20 bases between the germline ends. Germline V gene lookup returns CDR1 KGHSH and CDR2 LQKENI. The CDR3 region is CASSPGVLVRDTEAFF. As DNA, the CDR3 is TGTGCCAGCTCCCCTGGAGTTTTGGTACGGGACACTGAAGCTTTCTTT.

The V and J genes are TRBV27 and TRBJ2-2; D uncertain. This CDR3 contains 17 residues. Germline V gene lookup returns CDR1 MNHEY and CDR2 SMNVEV (reference sequence). Trimming pared 7 bases from V and 1 base from J, leaving 19 bases between. CDR3 DNA: TGTGCCAGCACCTCGTTCGCCGGGCTGGAGAACACCGGGGAGCTGTTTTTT. It codes for CASTSFAGLENTGELFF.

V gene TRBV30 combines with J gene TRBJ2-1; TRBD2 matches at 9 bases. With V trimmed by 0 bases and J by 6 bases, 3 bases remained unmatched. The CDR3 is 14 amino acids. Germline CDR1 and CDR2: GTSNPN and SVGIG (reference sequence). CDR3 sequence (DNA): TGTGCCTGGAGTGTAATACTAGCGGGCAATGAGCAGTTCTTC. This encodes CAWSVILAGNEQFF.

The chain is built from TRBV6-1 and TRBJ1-4, with D maybe TRBD1 (5 bases). This CDR3 region has 15 residues. Per the germline V gene, CDR1 is MNHNS and CDR2 is SASEGT. Trimming cost V 0 bases and J 4 bases, with 9 bases left between them. CDR3 protein: CASSEAGGGNEKLFF. The CDR3 DNA reads TGTGCCAGCAGTGAAGCGGGGGGGGGTAATGAAAAACTGTTTTTT.

Remarks on this clone: Within the sample, other DNA sequences also encode this same CDR3. In nucleotides, the CDR3 is TGCGCCAGCAGCTTGGCCGGGACCCGCTCCTACGAGCAGTACTTC. Amino acids: CASSLAGTRSYEQYF. V gene TRBV5-1 combines with J gene TRBJ2-7; D tentatively reads TRBD1 or TRBD2 (5 bases each). The germline CDR1 and CDR2 sequences are SGHRS and YFSETQ. There are 15 residues in the CDR3. Trimming took 0 bases from V and 0 from J, leaving 10 bases between them. Full variable domain (outside the CDR3, taken from reference TRBV5-1 and TRBJ2-7): KAGVTQTPRYLIKTRGQQVTLSCSPISGHRSVSWYQQTPGQGLQFLFEYFSETQRNKGNFPGRFSGRQFSNSRSEMNVSTLELGDSALYLCASSLAGTRSYEQYFGPGTRLTVT.